Listed below are T cell receptor beta chains from one sample, sequenced in a study of glioma-infiltrating T cells. Each CDR3 protein is one row after TCRdb ran MiXCR on the multiplex PCR reads. The table lists approximately 190,000 distinct CDR3 sequences, more than 30% of them singletons. Sequencing was carried out using glioma tissue, nonneoplastic brain tissue, or PBMCs (not recorded which). These receptor sequences come from a human donor with low-grade glioma or glioblastoma, undergoing nonglioma brain surgery, or in good health (not recorded which). CDR3s include the opening cysteine and the closing phenylalanine or tryptophan. A D gene is named only where the DNA matches it firmly. Some rows mark clone size as missing; the rest say once, few, many or name a class of expanded clone.

clone size	D gene	J gene	V gene	CDR3 protein	CDR3 DNA
many	-	TRBJ2-7	TRBV7-9	CASSLPKTGRYEQYF	TGTGCCAGCAGCTTACCCAAGACAGGGAGGTACGAGCAGTACTTC
many	TRBD2	TRBJ2-7	TRBV19	CASSIKSGGPYEQYF	TGTGCCAGTAGTATAAAATCGGGAGGACCCTACGAGCAGTACTTC
many	TRBD1	TRBJ2-5	TRBV28	CASSLRPRGQETQYF	TGTGCCAGCAGTTTACGGCCCAGGGGGCAAGAGACCCAGTACTTC
many	TRBD2	TRBJ2-3	TRBV6-4	CASRAAAGGSDTQYF	TGTGCCAGCAGAGCAGCAGCGGGAGGTTCAGATACGCAGTATTTT
many	-	TRBJ2-7	TRBV28	CASSHRETWDFQQYF	TGTGCCAGCAGCCACCGGGAGACCTGGGACTTTCAGCAGTACTTC
many	-	TRBJ1-1	TRBV5-4	CASSLGTMNTEAFF	TGTGCCAGCAGCTTGGGGACCATGAACACTGAAGCTTTCTTT
many	-	TRBJ1-2	TRBV2	CASRTGEHYGYTF	TGTGCCAGTAGGACGGGGGAGCACTATGGCTACACCTTC
few	TRBD2	TRBJ2-1	TRBV29-1	CSVGGRAYNEQFF	TGCAGCGTTGGTGGGAGGGCCTACAATGAGCAGTTCTTC
many	-	TRBJ2-1	TRBV6-2/TRBV6-3	CASSKGYNEQFF	TGTGCCAGTTCGAAGGGATACAATGAGCAGTTCTTC
once	TRBD2	TRBJ2-7	TRBV7-2	CASSLDGGGAQYEQYF	TGTGCCAGCAGCTTAGACGGGGGGGGGGCACAATACGAGCAGTACTTC
-	-	TRBJ2-1	TRBV19	CASSRQVFQYAHEQFF	TGTGCCAGTAGTCGTCAGGTGTTTCAGTATGCGCATGAGCAGTTCTTC
many	-	TRBJ1-6	TRBV27	CASSLSGPSPLHF	TGTGCCAGCAGTTTATCGGGTCCTTCACCCCTCCACTTT
many	-	TRBJ2-1	TRBV6-2/TRBV6-3	CASSPLRYDEQFF	TGTGCCAGCAGTCCTCTTAGGTACGATGAGCAGTTCTTC
-	-	TRBJ1-2	TRBV6-5	CASIPTGRLGYTF	TGTGCCAGCATTCCTACAGGGCGCCTTGGCTACACCTTC
once	-	TRBJ2-2	TRBV27	CASSAGHRARELFF	TGTGCCAGCAGCGCCGGGCACCGAGCCAGGGAGCTGTTTTTT
many	-	TRBJ1-2	TRBV27	CASRGTTDYGYTF	TGTGCCAGCAGGGGAACTACAGACTATGGCTACACCTTC
few	-	TRBJ2-2	TRBV24-1	CATSDLGTPTGELFF	TGTGCCACCAGTGACCTTGGGACCCCCACCGGGGAGCTGTTTTTT
few	TRBD2	TRBJ2-3	TRBV7-9	CASSPGTSGADTQYF	TGTGCCAGCAGCCCCGGGACTAGTGGAGCGGATACGCAGTATTTT
many	TRBD2	TRBJ2-7	TRBV10-3	CAISGTSDSYEQYF	TGTGCCATCAGCGGGACTAGCGACTCCTACGAGCAGTACTTC
-	-	TRBJ1-2	TRBV5-5	CASSSGQRYGYTF	TGTGCCAGCAGCTCCGGACAGAGATATGGCTACACCTTC
-	TRBD1	TRBJ1-1	TRBV9	CASSGGQGVRTEAFF	TGTGCCAGCAGCGGGGGACAGGGAGTTAGGACTGAAGCTTTCTTT
many	-	TRBJ2-1	TRBV20-1	CSARRRVNEQFF	TGCAGTGCTAGACGAAGGGTGAATGAGCAGTTCTTC
many	TRBD2	TRBJ2-1	TRBV6-6	CASSYRLAGDHNEQFF	TGTGCCAGCAGTTACCGTCTAGCGGGAGACCACAATGAGCAGTTCTTC
-	-	TRBJ1-5	TRBV6-1	CASRTVYSNQPHHF	TGTGCCAGCAGGACAGTTTATAGCAATCAGCCCCATCATTTT
-	-	TRBJ2-5	TRBV18	CASSPPGMETQYF	TGTGCCAGCTCACCACCAGGCATGGAGACCCAGTACTTC
-	-	TRBJ2-5	TRBV24-1	CATSDFGEDQYF	TGTGCCACCAGTGATTTTGGGGAGGACCAGTACTTC
many	TRBD1	TRBJ1-4	TRBV11-2	CASSSGQANEKLFF	TGTGCCAGCAGCTCGGGACAGGCTAATGAAAAACTGTTTTTT
many	-	TRBJ1-2	TRBV19	CASSKPSGYGYTF	TGTGCCAGTAGTAAACCATCCGGCTATGGCTACACCTTC
-	-	TRBJ1-1	TRBV4-3	CASSQDRRQFTEAFF	TGCGCCAGCAGCCAAGATAGGCGCCAATTCACTGAAGCTTTCTTT
many	-	TRBJ1-1	TRBV19	CASSAGLLNLNTEAFF	TGTGCCAGTAGTGCGGGACTATTGAATCTGAACACTGAAGCTTTCTTT
-	-	TRBJ2-7	TRBV18	CASSLTGNTAYEQYF	TGTGCCAGCTCCCTCACAGGGAATACGGCCTACGAGCAGTACTTC
-	-	TRBJ1-1	TRBV19	CASSMWAGMGTEAFF	TGTGCCAGTAGTATGTGGGCAGGGATGGGCACTGAAGCTTTCTTT
-	-	TRBJ1-2	TRBV2	CASETGGLRGYTF	TGTGCCAGCGAGACCGGGGGGTTACGGGGCTACACCTTC
-	-	TRBJ2-3	TRBV24-1	CATRPGQTRTDTQYF	TGTGCCACCAGACCCGGACAGACTAGAACAGATACGCAGTATTTT
many	TRBD2	TRBJ2-3	TRBV19	CASRPPWGGTTDTQYF	TGTGCCAGTAGACCTCCCTGGGGGGGAACCACAGATACGCAGTATTTT
many	-	TRBJ1-1	TRBV27	CASSYGGGTEAFF	TGTGCCAGCAGCTACGGCGGGGGCACTGAAGCTTTCTTT
once	-	TRBJ2-2	TRBV4-1	CASRGGTGELFF	TGCGCCAGCAGAGGGGGGACCGGGGAGCTGTTTTTT
many	-	TRBJ2-1	TRBV3-1	CASSHDNEQFF	TGTGCCAGCAGCCATGACAATGAGCAGTTCTTC
-	-	TRBJ1-5	TRBV19	CASSWEGGQPQHF	TGTGCCAGTAGTTGGGAGGGAGGTCAGCCCCAGCATTTT
many	-	TRBJ2-5	TRBV6-6	CASSYSPGETQYF	TGTGCCAGCAGTTACTCACCGGGGGAGACCCAGTACTTC
few	-	TRBJ2-2	TRBV19	CASSTIAGTLGTGELFF	TGTGCCAGTAGTACTATTGCCGGGACATTAGGCACCGGGGAGCTGTTTTTT
many	TRBD1	TRBJ2-1	TRBV5-1	CASSEGQGGNEQFF	TGCGCCAGCAGCGAGGGACAGGGTGGCAATGAGCAGTTCTTC
many	TRBD2	TRBJ2-1	TRBV4-3	CASSLRDSGRSDEQFF	TGCGCCAGCAGCCTCCGAGATAGCGGGAGAAGCGATGAGCAGTTCTTC
many	-	TRBJ1-3	TRBV7-2	CASSLAPHTSGNTIYF	TGTGCCAGCAGCTTAGCCCCACACACCTCTGGAAACACCATATATTTT
many	-	TRBJ1-4	TRBV6-2/TRBV6-3	CASSFGGADEKLFF	TGTGCCAGCAGCTTCGGGGGCGCGGATGAAAAACTGTTTTTT
many	-	TRBJ1-3	TRBV6-5	CASSYEVGVSSGNTIYF	TGTGCCAGCAGTTACGAGGTCGGAGTTAGCTCTGGAAACACCATATATTTT
many	-	TRBJ1-1	TRBV2	CASTRNTEAFF	TGTGCCAGCACTCGGAACACTGAAGCTTTCTTT
many	-	TRBJ2-2	TRBV24-1	CATSQRTTGELFF	TGTGCCACCAGTCAACGGACGACCGGGGAGCTGTTTTTT
few	-	TRBJ2-3	TRBV5-1	CASSQTRLDTQYF	TGCGCCAGCAGCCAGACTAGATTAGATACGCAGTATTTT
many	-	TRBJ2-5	TRBV2	CASSGLAIQGTQYF	TGTGCCAGCAGTGGGCTAGCGATTCAGGGGACCCAGTACTTC
many	TRBD1	TRBJ1-1	TRBV7-9	CASTRTGEAFF	TGTGCCAGCACCCGGACAGGGGAAGCTTTCTTT
many	-	TRBJ2-3	TRBV4-1	CASSQETTDTQYF	TGCGCCAGCAGCCAAGAAACGACAGATACGCAGTATTTT
many	-	TRBJ2-1	TRBV24-1	CATSRPFQEMDEQFF	TGTGCCACCAGCCGCCCCTTCCAGGAGATGGATGAGCAGTTCTTC